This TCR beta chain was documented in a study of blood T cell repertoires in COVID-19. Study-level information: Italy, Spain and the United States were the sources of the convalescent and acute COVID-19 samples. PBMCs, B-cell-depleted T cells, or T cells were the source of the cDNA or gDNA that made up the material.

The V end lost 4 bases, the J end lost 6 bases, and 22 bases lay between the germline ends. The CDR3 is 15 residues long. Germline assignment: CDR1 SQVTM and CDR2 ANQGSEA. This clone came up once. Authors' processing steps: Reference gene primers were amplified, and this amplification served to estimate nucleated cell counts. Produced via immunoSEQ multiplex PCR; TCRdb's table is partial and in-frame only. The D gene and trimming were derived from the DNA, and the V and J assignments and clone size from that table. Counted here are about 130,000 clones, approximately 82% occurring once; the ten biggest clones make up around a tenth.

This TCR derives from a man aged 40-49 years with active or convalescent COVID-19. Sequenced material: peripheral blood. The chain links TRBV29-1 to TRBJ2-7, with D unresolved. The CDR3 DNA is TGCAGCGTTGTATCGCTGTTGGGTGGAGCCGCCGAGCAGTACTTC. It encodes CSVVSLLGGAAEQYF.